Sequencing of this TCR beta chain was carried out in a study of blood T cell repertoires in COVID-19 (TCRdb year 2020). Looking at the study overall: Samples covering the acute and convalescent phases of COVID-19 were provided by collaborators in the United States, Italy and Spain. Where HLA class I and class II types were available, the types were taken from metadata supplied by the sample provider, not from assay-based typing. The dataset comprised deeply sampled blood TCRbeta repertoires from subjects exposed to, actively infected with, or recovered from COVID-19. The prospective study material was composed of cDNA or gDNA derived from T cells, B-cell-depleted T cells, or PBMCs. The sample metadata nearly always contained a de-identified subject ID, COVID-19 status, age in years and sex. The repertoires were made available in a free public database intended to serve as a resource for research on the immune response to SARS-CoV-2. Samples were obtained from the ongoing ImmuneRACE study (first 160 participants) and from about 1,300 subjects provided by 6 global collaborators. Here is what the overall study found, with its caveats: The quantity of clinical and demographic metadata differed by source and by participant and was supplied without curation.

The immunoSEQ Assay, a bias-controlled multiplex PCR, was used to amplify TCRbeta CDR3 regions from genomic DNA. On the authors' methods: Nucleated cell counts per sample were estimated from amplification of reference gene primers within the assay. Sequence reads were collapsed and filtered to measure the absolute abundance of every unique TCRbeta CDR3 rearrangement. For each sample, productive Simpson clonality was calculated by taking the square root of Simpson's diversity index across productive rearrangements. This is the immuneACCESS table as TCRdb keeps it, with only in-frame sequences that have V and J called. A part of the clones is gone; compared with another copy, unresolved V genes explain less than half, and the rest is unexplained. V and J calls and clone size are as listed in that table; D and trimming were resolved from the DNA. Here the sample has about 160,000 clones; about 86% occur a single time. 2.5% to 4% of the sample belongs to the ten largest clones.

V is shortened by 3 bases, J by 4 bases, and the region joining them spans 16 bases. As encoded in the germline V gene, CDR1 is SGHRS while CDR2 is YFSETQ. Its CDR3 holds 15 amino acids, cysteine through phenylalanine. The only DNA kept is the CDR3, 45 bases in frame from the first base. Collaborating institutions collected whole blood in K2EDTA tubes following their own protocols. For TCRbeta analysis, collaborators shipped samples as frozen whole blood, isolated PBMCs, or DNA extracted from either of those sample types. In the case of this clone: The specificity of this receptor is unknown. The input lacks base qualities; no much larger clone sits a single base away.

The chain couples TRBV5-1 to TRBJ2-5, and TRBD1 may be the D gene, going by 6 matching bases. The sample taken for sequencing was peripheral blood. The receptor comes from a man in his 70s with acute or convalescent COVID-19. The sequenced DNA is TGCGCCAGCAGCTCGGCTGCAGGGGTTGGAGAGACCCAGTACTTC. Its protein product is CASSSAAGVGETQYF. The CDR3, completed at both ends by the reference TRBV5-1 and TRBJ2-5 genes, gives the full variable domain KAGVTQTPRYLIKTRGQQVTLSCSPISGHRSVSWYQQTPGQGLQFLFEYFSETQRNKGNFPGRFSGRQFSNSRSEMNVSTLELGDSALYLCASSSAAGVGETQYFGPGTRLLVL.